This T cell receptor (beta chain) is drawn from a study of graft-versus-host responses after intestinal transplantation. TCRdb's copy holds only in-frame clones and misses some; the assay was immunoSEQ multiplex PCR. The table records about 86,000 clones, roughly nine tenths of them present only once. Germline loops: CDR1 SGDLS, CDR2 YYNGEE. V gave up 1 base and J gave up 5 bases, with 9 bases separating them. The CDR3 length is 13 residues. In the case of this clone: Its antigen is currently unknown.

The origin of this receptor is a human donor who was the organ donor for an intestinal transplant. The source was unstimulated CD4+ T cells sorted from spleen or lymph node cells, collected before transplant. The gene calls are TRBV9 and TRBJ1-2; the D is unclear. DNA of the CDR3: TGTGCCAGCAGCGTATCTCCGCGATATGGCTACACCTTC. Amino acids: CASSVSPRYGYTF.